Below, one T cell receptor (beta chain) is given with its context. Its antigen is still unknown. Method: immunoSEQ multiplex PCR; TCRdb's copy keeps in-frame clones and lacks some. Of about 250,000 clones detected, about 88% appear once; the ten largest clones hold approximately 12%. The donors were in the roughly 130-subject validation cohort, distinct from the roughly 670-subject first cohort. The data belong to a study of cytomegalovirus exposure and HLA in healthy donors. Study-wide results and caveats: It was reportedly the case that the classifier diagnosed cytomegalovirus status with high specificity and sensitivity. Within the 120 validation repertoires, first-cohort TCR clusters tended to co-occur, according to a later analysis. Cytomegalovirus-associated status was assigned to approximately 160 TCR beta chains.

CDR3 length equals 15 residues. CDR1 is SGHTA, CDR2 FQGTGA, per germline. Trimming took off 1 base at V and 5 bases at J, with 14 bases between the two ends. The receptor was isolated from a man aged 18-30 years in good health and CMV-seropositive. The genes are TRBV7-3 and TRBJ2-5, with D unclear. Sequencing input: PBMCs. The CDR3 DNA reads TGTGCCAGCAGCTTAAACCCCGGGTCCCGGGAGACCCAGTACTTC. It translates to CASSLNPGSRETQYF.